Following are 7 T cell receptor beta chains from one sample sequenced in a study of shared clonotypes between healthy human individuals. Profiled with immunoSEQ multiplex PCR; TCRdb holds only in-frame clones, not every one. The sample gives some 2.4 million clones, 93% of which show up once; 0.35% to 0.45% is in the top ten. Specimen: naive CD4+ T cells from PBMCs. As for subset: CD45RA+ positively selected. The receptors derive from a young man in good health. Some clones in this sample may be carry-over from other donors' samples.

A single count supports this clone. The chain employs TRBV7-2 and TRBJ1-2; D is undetermined. There are 16 residues in the CDR3. Germline CDR1 and CDR2: SGHTA and FQGNSA. Trimming took 5 bases from V and 1 from J, leaving 17 bases between them. CDR3 region: CASSPYVPLSNYGYTF. In nucleotides, the CDR3 is TGTGCCAGCAGCCCTTATGTCCCCCTTAGTAACTATGGCTACACCTTC.

This clone has a single count. The gene calls are TRBV10-3 and TRBJ1-3; D gene unclear. Trimming left V 7 bases short and J 2 bases short, with 15 bases between. Germline V lookup: CDR1 ENHRY, CDR2 SYGVKD. This CDR3 region has 15 residues. CDR3 nucleotide sequence: TGTGCCATCACCGAGACCGCTCCCCCTGGAAACACCATATATTTT. Translating it yields CAITETAPPGNTIYF.

The J gene is TRBJ2-5, the V gene TRBV11-3, with 10 bases identical to TRBD1. The CDR3 contains 15 residues. The germline V gene encodes CDR1 SGHNT and CDR2 YENEEA. V shed 5 bases, J shed 3 bases, and the junction held 6 bases outside the gene matches. The CDR3 loop is CASSDRDRGKETQYF. DNA of the CDR3: TGTGCCAGCAGCGATCGGGACAGGGGTAAAGAGACCCAGTACTTC. Combining the CDR3 with reference TRBV11-3 and TRBJ2-5 gives the whole variable domain EAGVVQSPRYKIIEKKQPVAFWCNPISGHNTLYWYLQNLGQGPELLIRYENEEAVDDSQLPKDRFSAERLKGVDSTLKIQPAELGDSAVYLCASSDRDRGKETQYFGPGTRLLVL.

The V and J genes are TRBV19 and TRBJ2-7; either TRBD1 or TRBD2 may supply D (5 bases each). This CDR3 region has 14 residues. Looked up from germline, CDR1 is LNHDA and CDR2 is SQIVND (reference sequence). V was pared by 6 bases and J by 4 bases, with 16 bases between. CDR3 DNA: TGTGCCAGTAGGAGAAAGGGACCAACTTACGAGCAGTACTTC. It yields the protein CASRRKGPTYEQYF.

The genes are TRBV7-2 and TRBJ1-2; D possibly corresponds to TRBD1 (6 bases). This CDR3 comprises 14 residues. Germline CDR1 SGHTA, CDR2 FQGNSA. V shed 5 bases and J shed 8 bases, with 18 bases lying between them. The CDR3 DNA reads as TGTGCCAGCAGCAGGGACACCCTGTTGAGGGGCTACACCTTC. Residues: CASSRDTLLRGYTF.

This clone was detected only once. The rearrangement uses TRBV19 and TRBJ2-1; 7 nucleotides match TRBD1. Germline CDR1 and CDR2: LNHDA and SQIVND (reference sequence). The trim removed 6 bases at V and 9 bases at J, leaving 23 bases unmatched. This CDR3 comprises 18 residues. The CDR3 DNA reads as TGTGCCAGTAGGGGACAGCCACATGCCCAAAACACGTCCCCTGAGCAGTTCTTC. It yields the protein CASRGQPHAQNTSPEQFF. The full variable domain, rest sourced from reference TRBV19 and TRBJ2-1, is DGGITQSPKYLFRKEGQNVTLSCEQNLNHDAMYWYRQDPGQGLRLIYYSQIVNDFQKGDIAEGYSVSREKKESFPLTVTSAQKNPTAFYLCASRGQPHAQNTSPEQFFGPGTRLTVL.

The chain couples TRBV11-2 to TRBJ1-4; the D gene is possibly TRBD1 (5 bases). The ends were cut back, 8 bases at V and 4 bases at J, with 14 bases in the middle. Germline values: CDR1 SGHAT, CDR2 FQNNGV. CDR3 size: 14 residues. As DNA, the CDR3 is TGTGCCAGCCGATGGGGCTCATATAATGAAAAACTGTTTTTT. Amino acids: CASRWGSYNEKLFF.